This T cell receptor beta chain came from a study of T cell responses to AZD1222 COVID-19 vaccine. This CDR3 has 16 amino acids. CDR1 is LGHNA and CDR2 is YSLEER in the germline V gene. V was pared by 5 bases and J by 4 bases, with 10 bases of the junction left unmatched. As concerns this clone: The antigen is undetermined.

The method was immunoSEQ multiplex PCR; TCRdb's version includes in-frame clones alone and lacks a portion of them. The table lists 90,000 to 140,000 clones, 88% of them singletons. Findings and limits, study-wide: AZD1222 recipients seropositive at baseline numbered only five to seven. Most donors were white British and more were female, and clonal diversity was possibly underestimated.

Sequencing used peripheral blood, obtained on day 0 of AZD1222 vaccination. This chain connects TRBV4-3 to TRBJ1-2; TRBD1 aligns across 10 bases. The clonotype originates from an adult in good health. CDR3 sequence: CASSFSGTGETYGYTF. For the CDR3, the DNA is TGCGCCAGCAGCTTCTCCGGGACAGGGGAGACCTATGGCTACACCTTC.